What follows are 24 T cell receptor beta chains derived from one specimen sequenced in a study of radiation and T cells in renal cell carcinoma. Only in-frame clones appear in the TCRdb table, and some are missing; sequencing was by immunoSEQ multiplex PCR. Of over 120,000 clones in the sample, about 86% were seen once. The time point: blood 4 weeks post-SBRT, at nephrectomy. The treatment denotes: 15 Gy SBRT to primary tumor, nephrectomy 4 weeks later. The specimen was blood, collected from a patient whose treatment included radiotherapy and nephrectomy. All receptors come from a woman between 45 and 60 years old with renal cell carcinoma.

This clone was seen more than once but under ten times. The CDR3 DNA reads TGTGCCAGCAGCTTTCAGGGAGGCAACTATGGCTACACCTTC. It translates to CASSFQGGNYGYTF. The genes are TRBV7-9 and TRBJ1-2; a possible D gene is TRBD1 (5 bases). The CDR3 spans 14 residues. CDR1 is SEHNR and CDR2 is FQNEAQ in the germline V gene (reference sequence). V dropped 3 bases and J dropped 2 bases, with 10 bases sitting between them.

The rearrangement joins TRBV28 to TRBJ1-3; possible D gene TRBD1, 5 bases. Trimming pared 11 bases from V and 2 bases from J, leaving 22 bases between. The germline V gene has CDR1 MDHEN and CDR2 SYDVKM. The CDR3 length is 16 residues. CDR3 residues: CAPPGTRGRPGNTIYF. CDR3 nucleotides: TGTGCCCCCCCCGGGACCCGCGGACGTCCTGGAAACACCATATATTTT.

This clone appeared once. The gene calls are TRBV25-1 and TRBJ1-2; the D is unclear. The CDR3 loop spans 14 amino acids. The germline CDR1 and CDR2 sequences are MGHDK and SYGVNS. Trimming shortened V by 4 bases and J by 2 bases, and 11 bases separated the two germline ends. CDR3 in amino acids: CASSAPPQNYGYTF. The CDR3 DNA reads TGTGCCAGCAGTGCGCCTCCTCAAAACTATGGCTACACCTTC.

V and J are TRBV30 and TRBJ1-6, with 11 bases identical to TRBD1. The CDR3 is 16 amino acids. Germline-derived CDR1 and CDR2 are GTSNPN and SVGIG (reference sequence). J lost 7 bases, V lost 2 bases, and 7 bases had no gene match. CDR3 sequence reads: CAWSSHWDRGNSPLHF. In nucleotides, the CDR3 is TGTGCCTGGAGTTCTCATTGGGACAGGGGGAATTCACCCCTCCACTTT.

The chain joins TRBV7-9 to TRBJ1-2; weak D call: TRBD1 (6 bases). V lost 2 bases and J lost 4, with 14 bases in between. The CDR3 is 15 residues long. Germline CDR1 is SEHNR and CDR2 is FQNEAQ (reference sequence). CDR3 in DNA: TGTGCCAGCAGCTTAAAGGGGGGCCTGATCTATGGCTACACCTTC. Translated, it gives CASSLKGGLIYGYTF.

This chain links TRBV6-1 with TRBJ2-6; 8 bases line up with TRBD1. The CDR3 has 19 residues. The ends lost 3 bases at V and 0 bases at J; junction bases unmatched: 10. From germline, CDR1 is MNHNS and CDR2 SASEGT. This CDR3 reads CASSDNPRGRLSGANVLTF. The DNA for the CDR3 is TGTGCCAGCAGTGACAACCCCAGGGGGCGCCTCTCTGGGGCCAACGTCCTGACTTTC.

The CDR3 sequence is CASSEVGRQAFF. The CDR3 coding sequence is TGTGCCAGCAGTGAAGTGGGCAGACAAGCTTTCTTT. V is TRBV2 and J is TRBJ1-1; D is ambiguous. The germline gives CDR1 SNHLY, CDR2 FYNNEI. CDR3 size: 12 residues. Deletions cut 1 base from V and 9 bases from J, with 9 bases between. The full variable domain, its missing parts supplied by reference TRBV2 and TRBJ1-1, is EPEVTQTPSHQVTQMGQEVILRCVPISNHLYFYWYRQILGQKVEFLVSFYNNEISEKSEIFDDQFSVERPDGSNFTLKIRSTKLEDSAMYFCASSEVGRQAFFGQGTRLTVV.

V usage is TRBV6-1 and J usage is TRBJ2-7; D is unclear. The germline V gene has CDR1 MNHNS and CDR2 SASEGT. V lost 7 bases and J lost 0, with 7 bases in between. The CDR3 has 12 residues. The CDR3 nucleotides read TGTGCCAGCACAGTCAGCTCCTACGAGCAGTACTTC. It yields the protein CASTVSSYEQYF.

The chain combines TRBV15 with TRBJ2-7; D may be TRBD1 (5 bases). CDR1 is LNHNV and CDR2 is YYDKDF in the germline V gene (reference sequence). The length of the CDR3 is 15 residues. V lost 1 base to trimming and J lost 0 bases, with 10 bases between them. CDR3 in amino acids: CATSRGRAVSYEQYF. The CDR3 nucleotides read TGTGCCACCAGCAGAGGCAGGGCTGTCTCCTACGAGCAGTACTTC.

The chain combines TRBV7-2 with TRBJ2-5; the D gene is possibly TRBD1 (6 bases). The V end was cut by 2 bases, the J end by 3 bases, with 7 bases between. CDR3 length: 13 residues. Looked up from germline, CDR1 is SGHTA and CDR2 is FQGNSA. CDR3 amino acids: CASSLNREETQYF. The CDR3 DNA is TGTGCCAGCAGCTTAAACAGGGAAGAGACCCAGTACTTC.

The rearrangement joins TRBV2 to TRBJ2-5; TRBD2 aligns across 11 bases. Trimming cost V 3 bases and J 1 base; bases outside gene matches: 4. The CDR3 loop spans 16 amino acids. CDR1 is SNHLY, CDR2 FYNNEI, per germline. The CDR3: CASSDALAGGQETQYF. In nucleotides, the CDR3 is TGTGCCAGCAGTGATGCCCTAGCGGGGGGCCAAGAGACCCAGTACTTC.

CDR3: CASSQVRQGDQPQHF. The CDR3 DNA is TGCGCCAGCAGCCAAGTTCGCCAGGGCGACCAGCCCCAGCATTTT. The chain carries TRBV4-3 and TRBJ1-5; D is perhaps TRBD1 (5 bases). The CDR3 consists of 15 residues. The V gene's germline CDR1 is LGHNA and CDR2 YSLEER. Trimming pared 1 base from V and 7 bases from J, leaving 14 bases between.

This chain joins TRBV29-1 and TRBJ2-7; D remains ambiguous. This CDR3 spans 14 amino acids. With 2 bases removed from V and 6 bases from J, the gap between germline ends came to 17 bases. From germline, CDR1 is SQVTM and CDR2 ANQGSEA. The CDR3 bases are TGCAGCGTTGAACCTGCCGCCTGGGGTGGCGAGCAGTACTTC. It codes for CSVEPAAWGGEQYF.

This rearrangement joins TRBV5-1 to TRBJ2-3, with D perhaps TRBD2 (6 bases). The CDR3 consists of 14 residues. Germline V gene data show CDR1 as SGHRS and CDR2 as YFSETQ. V shed 4 bases and J shed 5 bases, with 14 bases lying between them. CDR3 protein: CASSIGRSEDTQYF. CDR3 DNA sequence: TGCGCCAGCAGCATAGGGAGGTCGGAAGATACGCAGTATTTT.

In DNA, the CDR3 is TGTGCCGCGGGGGGGCTGTCCTACGAGCAGTACTTC. Translating it yields CAAGGLSYEQYF. The chain is built from TRBV7-2 and TRBJ2-7, with 9 bases matching TRBD2. The ends lost 11 bases at V and 1 base at J; junction bases unmatched: 3. The CDR3 contains 12 residues. Germline lookup yields CDR1 SGHTA and CDR2 FQGNSA.

V usage is TRBV5-1 and J usage is TRBJ2-6, with D hard to call. CDR3 length equals 14 residues. The germline CDR1 and CDR2 sequences are SGHRS and YFSETQ. With 0 bases removed from V and 3 bases from J, the gap between germline ends came to 4 bases. The CDR3 nucleotides are TGCGCCAGCAGCTTGGCCAGTGGGGCCAACGTCCTGACTTTC. Its protein product is CASSLASGANVLTF.

The gene calls are TRBV6-6 and TRBJ2-7, with no clear D. V was shortened by 6 bases and J by 4 bases, with 7 bases between the two germline ends. The CDR3 runs to 11 residues. Germline V gives CDR1 MNHNY, CDR2 SVGAGI (reference sequence). As DNA, the CDR3 is TGTGCCAGCAGCGGCCTATACGAGCAGTACTTC. Translated: CASSGLYEQYF.

This clone was recorded only once. V and J are TRBV7-2 and TRBJ2-7; TRBD1 matches 8 bases. CDR3 size: 15 residues. V dropped 1 base and J dropped 5; count of bases not matched to a gene: 7. Germline assignment: CDR1 SGHTA and CDR2 FQGNSA. CDR3 in DNA: TGTGCCAGCAGCTTAGAGTCCAGGGGGCGACACGAGCAGTACTTC. Protein: CASSLESRGRHEQYF.

CDR3 DNA sequence: TGTGCCAGCAGCGGACGGACTAGCGGGAGGGGCGACACCGGGGAGCTGTTTTTT. Translated: CASSGRTSGRGDTGELFF. The genes are TRBV9 and TRBJ2-2; 15 bases map to TRBD2. CDR3 size: 18 residues. V trimming: 3 bases; J trimming: 3 bases; junction bases outside the gene matches: 6. Germline-derived CDR1 and CDR2 are SGDLS and YYNGEE.

V is TRBV11-2 and J is TRBJ2-7; tentatively, D is TRBD1 (6 bases). V was clipped by 9 bases and J by 4 bases, with 16 bases between them. This CDR3 is 13 amino acids long. CDR1 is SGHAT, CDR2 FQNNGV, per germline. The CDR3 region is CASSLTQGYEQYF. The CDR3 DNA is TGTGCCAGTAGTTTAACACAGGGATACGAGCAGTACTTC.

The chain joins TRBV7-2 to TRBJ2-2; 8 nucleotides line up with TRBD2. This CDR3 contains 13 residues. V lost 4 bases, J lost 9 bases, and 4 bases stayed unmatched. The germline CDR1 and CDR2 sequences are SGHTA and FQGNSA. CDR3 residues: CASSSAGARELFF. In nucleotides, the CDR3 is TGTGCCAGCAGCTCAGCGGGAGCCCGGGAGCTGTTTTTT.

V usage is TRBV5-6 and J usage is TRBJ1-5; D unclear. Germline CDR1 SGHDT, CDR2 YYEEEE. Between the trimmed V and J ends, which lost 2 bases and 6 bases, there was a span of 12 bases. The CDR3 sequence is 14 residues long. The CDR3 nucleotides are TGTGCCAGCAGCTTCGATGGGTTAGGTCAGCCCCAGCATTTT. Protein product: CASSFDGLGQPQHF.

The chain recombines TRBV7-2 with TRBJ1-4, with D perhaps matching TRBD1 (5 bases). Trimming took off 4 bases at V and 7 bases at J, with 13 bases between the two ends. The CDR3 has 14 residues. CDR1 is SGHTA and CDR2 is FQGNSA in the germline V gene. CDR3 sequence (DNA): TGTGCCAGCAGCTCCACGGGACTAGGTGAAAAACTGTTTTTT. It codes for CASSSTGLGEKLFF.

V usage is TRBV10-3 and J usage is TRBJ2-7; D call uncertain. Germline V gene data show CDR1 as ENHRY and CDR2 as SYGVKD. The CDR3 runs 14 residues. Trimming took 3 bases from V and 0 from J, leaving 9 bases between them. The DNA of the CDR3 is TGTGCCATCAGTGACCAATCCTACTCCTACGAGCAGTACTTC. Amino acid sequence: CAISDQSYSYEQYF.